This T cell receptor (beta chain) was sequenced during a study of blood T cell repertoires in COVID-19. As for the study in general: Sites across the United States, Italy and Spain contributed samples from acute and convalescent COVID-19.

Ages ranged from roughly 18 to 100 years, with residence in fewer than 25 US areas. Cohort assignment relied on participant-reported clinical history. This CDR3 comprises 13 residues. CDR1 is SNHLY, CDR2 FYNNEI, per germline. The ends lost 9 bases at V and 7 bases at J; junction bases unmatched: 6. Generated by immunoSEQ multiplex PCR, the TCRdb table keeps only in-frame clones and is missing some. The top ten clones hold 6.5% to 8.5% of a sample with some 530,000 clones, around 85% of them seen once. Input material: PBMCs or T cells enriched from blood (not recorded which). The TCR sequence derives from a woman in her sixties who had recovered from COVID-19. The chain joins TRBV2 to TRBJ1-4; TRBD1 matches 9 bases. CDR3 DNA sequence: TGTGCCAGTTCCCGGGACAGGGCTGAAAAACTGTTTTTT. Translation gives CASSRDRAEKLFF. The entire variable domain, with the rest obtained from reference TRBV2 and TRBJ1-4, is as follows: EPEVTQTPSHQVTQMGQEVILRCVPISNHLYFYWYRQILGQKVEFLVSFYNNEISEKSEIFDDQFSVERPDGSNFTLKIRSTKLEDSAMYFCASSRDRAEKLFFGSGTQLSVL.